The 27 T cell receptor beta chains reported below all come from one sample, sequenced in a study of blood T cell repertoires in COVID-19. Here immunoSEQ multiplex PCR was the method, and the copy in TCRdb shows in-frame clones only, minus some. The data show more than 150,000 clones, 70% to 90% seen once. Sequencing was performed on peripheral blood. The receptors were sampled from a man aged 45-65 years with active or convalescent COVID-19.

The V and J genes are TRBV29-1 and TRBJ2-1; perhaps TRBD1 as D (5 bases). In germline, CDR1 is SQVTM, CDR2 ANQGSEA. This CDR3 is 13 amino acids long. The V and J ends lost 6 bases and 7 bases respectively, with 16 bases between them. CDR3 nucleotide sequence: TGCAGCGTACGGCCTAGGGGTCGGAATGAGCAGTTCTTC. Protein product: CSVRPRGRNEQFF.

This clone was seen only once. The junction does not match germline at one end; this may be a read error. The gene calls are TRBV7-7 and TRBJ1-2, with 10 positions matching TRBD1. The germline CDR1 and CDR2 sequences are SSHAT and FNYEAQ (reference sequence). CDR3 length: 15 amino acids. CDR3 protein: CASSLGQGVHYGYTF. The CDR3, as DNA: TGTGCTAGCAGCTTAGGACAGGGGGTTCACTATGGCTACACCTTC.

The chain recombines TRBV5-1 with TRBJ1-2; no reliable D call. This CDR3 has 12 residues. Looked up from germline, CDR1 is SGHRS and CDR2 is YFSETQ. Trimming stripped 2 bases from V and 7 bases from J, with 9 bases between. The CDR3 coding sequence is TGCGCCAGCAGCTTAGACGGGGTTGGCTACACCTTC. As protein: CASSLDGVGYTF.

Here the CDR3 reads CASSEGLPLEQYF. CDR3 bases: TGTGCCAGCAGTGAGGGACTACCTTTAGAGCAGTACTTC. V gene TRBV2 combines with J gene TRBJ2-7; 7 positions agree with TRBD2. CDR3 size: 13 residues. Trimming took 3 bases from V and 7 from J; bases not matched to a gene: 6. Per the germline V gene, CDR1 is SNHLY and CDR2 is FYNNEI.

V is TRBV19 and J is TRBJ1-4; 7 positions agree with TRBD1. The CDR3 covers 15 residues. The V gene's germline CDR1 is LNHDA and CDR2 SQIVND (reference sequence). Trimming removed 5 bases from V and 2 bases from J; junction bases left unmatched: 5. The CDR3 spells CASSPPGQTNEKLFF. CDR3 nucleotides: TGTGCCAGTAGTCCGCCGGGACAGACTAATGAAAAACTGTTTTTT.

This rearrangement joins TRBV2 to TRBJ2-2; 7 bases map to TRBD1. Germline V gene data show CDR1 as SNHLY and CDR2 as FYNNEI. V shed 6 bases, J shed 5 bases, and the junction held 0 bases outside the gene matches. This CDR3 region has 12 residues. The CDR3 sequence is CASRGQTGELFF. The DNA for the CDR3 is TGTGCCAGCAGGGGACAGACCGGGGAGCTGTTTTTT.

The table lists this clone with a few counts. The chain employs TRBV2 and TRBJ2-3; weak D call: TRBD1 (5 bases). From germline, CDR1 is SNHLY and CDR2 FYNNEI. This CDR3 is built from 16 residues. V lost 2 bases and J lost 1, with 13 bases in between. CDR3 sequence: CASSEQAGWGTDTQYF. DNA for the CDR3: TGTGCCAGCAGTGAACAGGCAGGGTGGGGCACAGATACGCAGTATTTT.

The chain employs TRBV5-1 and TRBJ2-4, with a weak D call TRBD1 (5 bases). This CDR3 spans 14 amino acids. Germline-derived CDR1 and CDR2 are SGHRS and YFSETQ. The chain's CDR3 is CALPLGVGKNIQYF. As DNA, the CDR3 is TGCGCTTTGCCCTTAGGGGTCGGCAAAAACATTCAGTACTTC.

The gene calls are TRBV7-2 and TRBJ1-3; 7 bases map to TRBD1. The CDR3 sequence is 14 residues long. V was clipped by 8 bases and J by 6 bases; unmatched bases: 10. Germline V CDR1 and CDR2: SGHTA, FQGNSA. This CDR3 reads CASGVRQGENTIYF. The DNA of the CDR3 is TGTGCCAGCGGAGTCCGACAGGGCGAAAACACCATATATTTT.

This chain uses TRBV30 with TRBJ2-7; 12 bases map to TRBD2. The CDR3 extends over 17 amino acids. V gave up 2 bases and J gave up 2 bases; unmatched junction bases: 10. The germline V gene encodes CDR1 GTSNPN and CDR2 SVGIG (reference sequence). This CDR3 is CAWSSRTSGISPYEQYF. In nucleotides, the CDR3 is TGTGCCTGGAGTTCTCGGACTAGCGGGATTAGTCCCTACGAGCAGTACTTC.

The sample holds one count of this clone. The chain uses TRBV6-5 and TRBJ2-7; 11 nucleotides agree with TRBD1. Trimming cost V 6 bases and J 4 bases; bases outside gene matches: 8. The CDR3 loop spans 15 amino acids. Germline V lookup: CDR1 MNHEY, CDR2 SVGAGI. This CDR3 reads CASRNGQGASYEQYF. Written as DNA, the CDR3 is TGTGCCAGCAGAAACGGACAGGGGGCAAGTTACGAGCAGTACTTC.

This chain joins TRBV11-2 and TRBJ2-1; 9 nucleotides align to TRBD1. Germline V CDR1 and CDR2: SGHAT, FQNNGV. The CDR3 sequence is 12 residues long. Losses at the gene ends were 6 bases for V and 16 bases for J; bases not matched to a gene: 10. In DNA form, the CDR3 reads TGTGCCAGCAGTCGACCGGGACAGGGTGGTTTCTTC. As protein: CASSRPGQGGFF.

The chain uses TRBV11-2 and TRBJ1-1; D may be TRBD1 (6 bases). V lost 3 bases to trimming and J lost 11 bases, with 16 bases between them. The CDR3 covers 13 residues. The germline gives CDR1 SGHAT, CDR2 FQNNGV. The CDR3 nucleotides read TGTGCCAGCAGCTTTCAAACAGGGAGAGAGGCTTTCTTT. The encoded protein is CASSFQTGREAFF. The full variable domain, rest sourced from reference TRBV11-2 and TRBJ1-1, is EAGVAQSPRYKIIEKRQSVAFWCNPISGHATLYWYQQILGQGPKLLIQFQNNGVVDDSQLPKDRFSAERLKGVDSTLKIQPAKLEDSAVYLCASSFQTGREAFFGQGTRLTVV.

The genes are TRBV2 and TRBJ2-7, with 8 bases matching TRBD1. With 6 bases clipped from V and 7 bases from J, the junction kept 8 bases outside the gene matches. Germline V CDR1 and CDR2: SNHLY, FYNNEI. This CDR3 spans 13 amino acids. CDR3 region: CASSAGQGREQYF. The CDR3 region has the DNA TGTGCCAGCAGCGCTGGACAGGGAAGGGAGCAGTACTTC.

The chain joins TRBV6-5 to TRBJ1-2; 9 bases are a match to TRBD1. CDR1 MNHEY and CDR2 SVGAGI come from the germline V gene. The CDR3 runs to 15 residues. The V gene end was trimmed by 7 bases and the J gene end by 4 bases; junction bases not matched to a gene: 10. The CDR3 sequence: CASTLTGGPPYGYTF. Here the CDR3 DNA reads TGTGCCAGCACCCTGACAGGGGGGCCGCCCTATGGCTACACCTTC.

The gene calls are TRBV5-1 and TRBJ1-5; D not certain. The CDR3 covers 16 residues. With 2 bases removed from V and 1 base from J, the gap between germline ends came to 13 bases. Germline V gene data show CDR1 as SGHRS and CDR2 as YFSETQ. CDR3 loop: CASSLVGGPSNQPQHF. In nucleotides, the CDR3 is TGCGCCAGCAGCTTAGTAGGAGGGCCCAGCAATCAGCCCCAGCATTTT.

This rearrangement joins TRBV7-8 to TRBJ1-5; D gene unclear. Germline CDR1 is SGHVS and CDR2 is FQNEAQ. Trimming cost V 1 base and J 7 bases, with 14 bases left between them. The CDR3 totals 15 residues. CDR3 DNA sequence: TGTGCCAGCAGCTTAGGTGGGGTCCGAGGGCAGCCCCAGCATTTT. Protein product: CASSLGGVRGQPQHF.

The chain combines TRBV11-2 with TRBJ2-5; 14 bases align to TRBD2. The length of the CDR3 is 16 residues. The V gene end was trimmed by 5 bases and the J gene end by 5 bases; junction bases not matched to a gene: 7. Germline V lookup: CDR1 SGHAT, CDR2 FQNNGV. As DNA, the CDR3 is TGTGCCAGCAGCAGGGGACTAGCGGGAGACCGTGAGACCCAGTACTTC. Its protein product is CASSRGLAGDRETQYF.

The chain couples TRBV29-1 to TRBJ2-7; D is perhaps TRBD1 (6 bases). The germline V gene has CDR1 SQVTM and CDR2 ANQGSEA. CDR3 length: 13 amino acids. V lost 4 bases to trimming and J lost 0 bases, with 10 bases between them. The CDR3 bases are TGCAGCGTTGTGGACAGAAGCTCCTACGAGCAGTACTTC. This encodes CSVVDRSSYEQYF.

The genes are TRBV10-3 and TRBJ2-7; a possible D gene is TRBD1 (6 bases). Germline CDR1 and CDR2: ENHRY and SYGVKD. V was shortened by 3 bases and J by 2 bases, with 11 bases between the two germline ends. The CDR3 covers 14 residues. The CDR3 sequence is CAISDRGRTYEQYF. CDR3 sequence (DNA): TGTGCCATCAGTGACAGGGGCCGAACCTACGAGCAGTACTTC.

The rearrangement joins TRBV24-1 to TRBJ2-1, with 7 bases fitting TRBD1. The CDR3 extends over 18 amino acids. Germline-derived CDR1 and CDR2 are KGHDR and SFDVKD. The trim removed 3 bases at V and 3 bases at J, leaving 13 bases unmatched. The CDR3 sequence is CATSDRKTGTENYNEQFF. CDR3 sequence (DNA): TGTGCCACCAGTGATAGGAAGACCGGGACAGAAAACTACAATGAGCAGTTCTTC.

The sample holds one count of this clone. V and J are TRBV6-5 and TRBJ1-2; D perhaps matches TRBD1 (5 bases). CDR1 is MNHEY and CDR2 is SVGAGI in the germline V gene. Trimming took off 1 base at V and 4 bases at J, with 13 bases between the two ends. This CDR3 has 15 amino acids. The CDR3 DNA sequence: TGTGCCAGCAGTTACTATGCGGGGGATTCCTATGGCTACACCTTC. Translating gives CASSYYAGDSYGYTF.

J is TRBJ2-7 and V is TRBV6-5; tentatively, D is TRBD2 (6 bases). The germline gives CDR1 MNHEY, CDR2 SVGAGI. CDR3 length equals 15 residues. The ends were cut back, 7 bases at V and 0 bases at J, with 16 bases in the middle. The CDR3 loop is CASTPPGDSSYEQYF. The CDR3 DNA reads as TGTGCCAGCACCCCACCGGGGGACTCCTCCTACGAGCAGTACTTC.

The rearrangement joins TRBV4-3 to TRBJ2-7; 8 bases align to TRBD1. The CDR3 covers 13 residues. CDR1 LGHNA and CDR2 YSLEER come from the germline V gene. The trim removed 5 bases at V and 4 bases at J, leaving 4 bases unmatched. CDR3 protein: CASSRGQEYEQYF. In nucleotides, the CDR3 is TGCGCCAGCAGCAGGGGACAGGAGTACGAGCAGTACTTC.

In regard to this clone: Other DNA sequences in this sample translate to the same CDR3. J is TRBJ2-7 and V is TRBV4-2, with D uncertain. CDR3 length: 13 amino acids. V was clipped by 1 base and J by 4 bases, with 8 bases between them. From germline, CDR1 is LGHNA and CDR2 YNFKEQ. The CDR3 spells CASSQGTGYEQYF. The CDR3 DNA reads TGTGCCAGCAGCCAAGGTACCGGTTACGAGCAGTACTTC.

The rearrangement joins TRBV11-2 to TRBJ2-4; 9 nucleotides align to TRBD1. CDR1 SGHAT and CDR2 FQNNGV come from the germline V gene. V trimming: 7 bases; J trimming: 1 base; junction bases outside the gene matches: 5. This CDR3 spans 15 amino acids. The chain's CDR3 is CASTYRGLAKNIQYF. CDR3 nucleotide sequence: TGTGCCAGCACATACAGGGGGCTCGCCAAAAACATTCAGTACTTC.

V gene TRBV7-9 combines with J gene TRBJ1-2, with 9 positions matching TRBD1. From germline, CDR1 is SEHNR and CDR2 FQNEAQ (reference sequence). Trimming at V came to 6 bases and at J to 11 bases, leaving 13 bases not matched to a gene. This CDR3 comprises 14 residues. CDR3 amino acids: CASSSTGTGITYTF. CDR3 in DNA: TGTGCCAGCAGTTCGACCGGGACAGGGATAACTTACACCTTC.